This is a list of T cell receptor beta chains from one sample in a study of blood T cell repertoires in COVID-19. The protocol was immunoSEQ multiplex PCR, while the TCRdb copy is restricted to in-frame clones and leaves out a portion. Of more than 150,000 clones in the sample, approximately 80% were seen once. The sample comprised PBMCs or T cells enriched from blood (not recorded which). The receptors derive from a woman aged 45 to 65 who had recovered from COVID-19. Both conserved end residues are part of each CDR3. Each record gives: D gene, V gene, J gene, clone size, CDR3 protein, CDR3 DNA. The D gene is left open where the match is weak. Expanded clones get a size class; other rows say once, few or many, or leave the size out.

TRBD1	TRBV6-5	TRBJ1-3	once	CASSYRTGLGNTIYF	TGTGCCAGCAGTTACAGGACAGGGTTGGGAAACACCATATATTTT
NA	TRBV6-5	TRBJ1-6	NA	CASSYRGEGSPLHF	TGTGCCAGCAGTTATCGGGGGGAGGGATCACCCCTCCACTTT
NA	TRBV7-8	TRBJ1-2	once	CASSTSREYTF	TGTGCCAGCAGCACGAGCCGGGAGTACACCTTC
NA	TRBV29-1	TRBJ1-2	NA	CSVVGGANYGYTF	TGCAGCGTTGTCGGGGGAGCTAACTATGGCTACACCTTC
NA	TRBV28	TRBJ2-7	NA	CASSLLAEEQYF	TGTGCCAGCAGTTTATTAGCGGAGGAGCAGTACTTC
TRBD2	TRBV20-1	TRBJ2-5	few	CSASDSGRVQETQYF	TGCAGTGCTAGTGATAGCGGGAGGGTTCAAGAGACCCAGTACTTC
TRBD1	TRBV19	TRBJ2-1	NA	CASSMWDRNEQFF	TGTGCCAGTAGTATGTGGGACAGGAATGAGCAGTTCTTC
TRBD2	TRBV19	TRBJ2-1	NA	CASKLRESGEQFF	TGTGCCAGTAAATTGCGGGAGTCGGGTGAGCAGTTCTTC
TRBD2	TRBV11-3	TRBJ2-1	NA	CASSLVTVSGGDHYNEQFF	TGTGCCAGCAGCTTAGTTACTGTAAGCGGGGGGGATCACTACAATGAGCAGTTCTTC
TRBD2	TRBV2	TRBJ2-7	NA	CASSETAGVDEQYF	TGTGCCAGCAGTGAGACAGCGGGGGTGGACGAGCAGTACTTC
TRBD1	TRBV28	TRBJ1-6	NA	CASSRDRESSPLHF	TGTGCCAGCAGTCGGGACAGGGAGAGTTCACCCCTCCACTTT
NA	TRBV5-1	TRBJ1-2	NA	CASSPELSPNYGYTF	TGCGCCAGCAGCCCCGAGCTATCCCCTAACTATGGCTACACCTTC
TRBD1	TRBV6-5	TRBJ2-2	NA	CASIPQGVGELFF	TGTGCCAGCATTCCACAGGGGGTCGGGGAGCTGTTTTTT
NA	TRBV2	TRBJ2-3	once	CASSERTNTDTQYF	TGTGCCAGCAGTGAACGGACTAACACAGATACGCAGTATTTT
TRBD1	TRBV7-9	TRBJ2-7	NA	CASSYGQEYGEQYF	TGTGCCAGCAGCTACGGACAGGAGTACGGCGAGCAGTACTTC
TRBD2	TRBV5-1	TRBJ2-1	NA	CASSLLAGGLYNEQFF	TGCGCCAGCAGCTTACTAGCGGGCGGGCTCTACAATGAGCAGTTCTTC
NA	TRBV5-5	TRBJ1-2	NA	CASSLGGGYTF	TGTGCCAGCAGCTTGGGTGGCGGCTACACCTTC
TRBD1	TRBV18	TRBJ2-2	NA	CASSPGQENTGELFF	TGTGCCAGCTCACCTGGACAGGAGAACACCGGGGAGCTGTTTTTT
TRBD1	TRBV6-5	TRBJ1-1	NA	CASSYQGVNTEAFF	TGTGCCAGCAGTTATCAGGGGGTGAACACTGAAGCTTTCTTT
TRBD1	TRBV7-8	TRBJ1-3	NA	CASRQGSGNTIYF	TGTGCCAGCAGACAGGGGTCTGGAAACACCATATATTTT
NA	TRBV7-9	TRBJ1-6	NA	CASSLERGVSYNSPLHF	TGTGCCAGCAGCTTAGAGCGCGGGGTGTCCTATAATTCACCCCTCCACTTT
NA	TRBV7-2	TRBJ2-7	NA	CASSLSLIGVYEQYF	TGTGCCAGCAGCTTATCCCTAATCGGGGTTTACGAGCAGTACTTC
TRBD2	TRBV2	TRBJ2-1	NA	CASSGDYTLEFF	TGTGCCAGCAGTGGGGACTATACGTTGGAGTTCTTC
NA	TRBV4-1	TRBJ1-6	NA	CASSQGRDFVGSSYNSPLHF	TGCGCCAGCAGCCAAGGCCGGGACTTCGTAGGGAGCTCCTATAATTCACCCCTCCACTTT
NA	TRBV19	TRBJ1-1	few	CASSIPLKNTEAFF	TGTGCCAGTAGTATTCCCCTAAAGAACACTGAAGCTTTCTTT
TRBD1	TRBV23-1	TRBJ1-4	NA	CASSTGDRMPTNEKLFF	TGCGCCAGCAGTACAGGGGACAGAATGCCAACTAATGAAAAACTGTTTTTT
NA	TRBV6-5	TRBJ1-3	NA	CASSYGRAGNTIYF	TGTGCCAGCAGTTACGGACGAGCGGGGAACACCATATATTTT
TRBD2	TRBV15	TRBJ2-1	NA	CATSRDRSGVGYNEQFF	TGTGCCACCAGCAGAGACCGAAGCGGGGTAGGGTACAATGAGCAGTTCTTC
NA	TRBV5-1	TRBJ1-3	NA	CASSDTGNTIYF	TGCGCCAGCAGTGACACTGGAAACACCATATATTTT
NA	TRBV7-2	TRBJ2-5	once	CARTPEGREKETQYF	TGTGCCAGGACCCCCGAGGGAAGAGAAAAAGAGACCCAGTACTTC
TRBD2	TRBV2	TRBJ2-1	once	CASSEERSGGGLNEQFF	TGTGCCAGCAGTGAAGAGCGCAGCGGGGGGGGATTGAATGAGCAGTTCTTC
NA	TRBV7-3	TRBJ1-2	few	CASSRDPGLSYYGYTF	TGTGCCAGCAGCCGGGATCCGGGATTATCCTACTATGGCTACACCTTC
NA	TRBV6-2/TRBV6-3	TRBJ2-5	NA	CASSFQRTEETQYF	TGTGCCAGCAGTTTCCAGCGGACCGAAGAGACCCAGTACTTC
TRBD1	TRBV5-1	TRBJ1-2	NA	CASSPRTGEFFGYTF	TGCGCCAGCAGCCCCCGGACAGGGGAGTTTTTCGGCTACACCTTC
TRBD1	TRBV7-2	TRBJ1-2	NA	CASSLSPGQVYGYTF	TGTGCCAGCAGCCTCTCCCCGGGACAGGTCTATGGCTACACCTTC
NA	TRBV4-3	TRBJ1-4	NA	CASSQERVGYEKLFF	TGCGCCAGCAGCCAAGAGAGGGTCGGTTATGAAAAACTGTTTTTT
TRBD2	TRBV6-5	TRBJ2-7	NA	CASRTSGGYEQYF	TGTGCCAGCAGGACTAGCGGGGGTTACGAGCAGTACTTC
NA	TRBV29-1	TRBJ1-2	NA	CSVGRGGYGYTF	TGCAGCGTTGGTCGGGGAGGATATGGCTACACCTTC
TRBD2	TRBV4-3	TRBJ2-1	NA	CASSQASLAGEKNEQFF	TGCGCCAGCAGCCAAGCATCCCTAGCGGGAGAGAAGAATGAGCAGTTCTTC
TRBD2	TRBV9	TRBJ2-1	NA	CASSVSSGSSYNEQFF	TGTGCCAGCAGCGTATCTAGCGGGAGCTCCTACAATGAGCAGTTCTTC
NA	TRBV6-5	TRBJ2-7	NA	CASSYSRGYEQYF	TGTGCCAGCAGTTACTCACGGGGCTACGAGCAGTACTTC
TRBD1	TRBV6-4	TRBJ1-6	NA	CASSDSTGFNSPLHF	TGTGCCAGCAGTGACTCGACAGGGTTCAATTCACCCCTCCACTTT
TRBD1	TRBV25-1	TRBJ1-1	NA	CASSGDRDTEAFF	TGTGCCAGCAGTGGGGACAGAGACACTGAAGCTTTCTTT
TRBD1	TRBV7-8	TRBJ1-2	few	CASSSGTGRYGYTF	TGTGCCAGCAGCTCGGGGACAGGGCGCTATGGCTACACCTTC
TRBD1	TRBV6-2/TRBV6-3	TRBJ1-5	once	CASSYLADRIQPQHF	TGTGCCAGCAGTTACTTGGCGGACAGGATCCAGCCCCAGCATTTT
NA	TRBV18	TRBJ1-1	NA	CASSLMNTEAFF	TGTGCCAGCTCACTTATGAACACTGAAGCTTTCTTT
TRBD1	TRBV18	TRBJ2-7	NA	CASSTQGLYEQYF	TGTGCCAGCTCCACACAGGGGCTCTACGAGCAGTACTTC
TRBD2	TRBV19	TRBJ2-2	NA	CASSFREAGGELFF	TGTGCCAGTAGTTTTCGGGAGGCGGGCGGGGAGCTGTTTTTT
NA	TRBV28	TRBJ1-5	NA	CASNAPTGLNQPQHF	TGTGCCAGCAACGCACCGACAGGCCTCAATCAGCCCCAGCATTTT